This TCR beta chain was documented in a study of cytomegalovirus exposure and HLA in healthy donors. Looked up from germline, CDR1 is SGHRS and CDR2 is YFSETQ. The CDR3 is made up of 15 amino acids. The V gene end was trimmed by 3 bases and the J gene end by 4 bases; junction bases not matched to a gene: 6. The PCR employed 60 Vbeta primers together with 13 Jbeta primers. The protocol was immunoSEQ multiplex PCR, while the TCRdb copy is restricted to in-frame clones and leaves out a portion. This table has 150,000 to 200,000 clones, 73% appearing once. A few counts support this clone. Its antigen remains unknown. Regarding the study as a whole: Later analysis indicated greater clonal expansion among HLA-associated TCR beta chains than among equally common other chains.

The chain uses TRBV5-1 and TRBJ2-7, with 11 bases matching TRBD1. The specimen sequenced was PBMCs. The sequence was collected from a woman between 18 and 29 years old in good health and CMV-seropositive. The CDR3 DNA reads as TGCGCCAGCAGCTACGGACAGGGGGCAGGGTACGAGCAGTACTTC. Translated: CASSYGQGAGYEQYF.